Each of the 31 T cell receptor beta chains below was sequenced from the same sample in a study of blood T cell repertoires in COVID-19. Profiled with immunoSEQ multiplex PCR; TCRdb holds only in-frame clones, not every one. The sample includes about 500,000 clones, roughly nine tenths of them seen just once. Sequenced: PBMCs or T cells enriched from blood (not recorded which). The receptors here all came from a woman aged 18-29 years who had recovered from COVID-19.

The chain links TRBV10-3 to TRBJ2-7; TRBD2 aligns across 8 bases. J was trimmed by 5 bases and V by 3 bases; bases with no gene match: 0. Germline V CDR1 and CDR2: ENHRY, SYGVKD. This CDR3 has 12 residues. The CDR3, as DNA: TGTGCCATCAGTGAAGCGGGGGACGAGCAGTACTTC. Translating gives CAISEAGDEQYF.

The chain is built from TRBV2 and TRBJ2-2, with D perhaps matching TRBD1 (5 bases). The V gene's germline CDR1 is SNHLY and CDR2 FYNNEI. V was cut by 7 bases and J by 4 bases, with 13 bases left in between. There are 14 residues in the CDR3. The CDR3: CASILMTVTGELFF. The CDR3 bases are TGTGCCAGCATCCTGATGACAGTCACCGGGGAGCTGTTTTTT.

The J gene is TRBJ1-1, the V gene TRBV11-3; a possible D gene is TRBD1 (6 bases). Germline-derived CDR1 and CDR2 are SGHNT and YENEEA. The CDR3 is 16 amino acids. V lost 3 bases and J 1 base, leaving 15 bases between the germline ends. The CDR3 nucleotides read TGTGCCAGCAGCTTCGGACCCAGGACAGAGAACACTGAAGCTTTCTTT. This codes for CASSFGPRTENTEAFF.

The rearrangement links TRBV11-2 to TRBJ2-4; weak D call: TRBD2 (5 bases). The CDR3 covers 12 residues. Per the germline V gene, CDR1 is SGHAT and CDR2 is FQNNGV. V shed 0 bases and J shed 11 bases, with 8 bases lying between them. CDR3 DNA sequence: TGTGCCAGCAGCTTAGACGGGAAGGTTCAGTACTTC. Its protein is CASSLDGKVQYF. The variable domain in full, with the rest retrieved from reference TRBV11-2 and TRBJ2-4, is EAGVAQSPRYKIIEKRQSVAFWCNPISGHATLYWYQQILGQGPKLLIQFQNNGVVDDSQLPKDRFSAERLKGVDSTLKIQPAKLEDSAVYLCASSLDGKVQYFGAGTRLSVL.

The V call is TRBV2, the J call TRBJ1-1; D is possibly TRBD1 (5 bases). Per the germline V gene, CDR1 is SNHLY and CDR2 is FYNNEI. The CDR3 contains 14 residues. V gave up 7 bases and J gave up 7 bases, with 19 bases separating them. The CDR3: CASKVNLGDSEAFF. The CDR3 coding sequence is TGTGCCAGCAAAGTGAACTTAGGCGACAGTGAAGCTTTCTTT.

The chain combines TRBV7-6 with TRBJ2-5; a possible D gene is TRBD1 (6 bases). The ends were cut back, 5 bases at V and 5 bases at J, with 18 bases in the middle. Germline CDR1 SGHVS, CDR2 FNYEAQ. CDR3 length: 15 amino acids. The CDR3 bases are TGTGCCAGCAGCGATCCCCGAGGGGGATTGGAGACCCAGTACTTC. This translates into CASSDPRGGLETQYF.

The chain links TRBV2 to TRBJ2-5, with 7 positions matching TRBD1. Germline assignment: CDR1 SNHLY and CDR2 FYNNEI. The CDR3 is 13 amino acids. With 6 bases clipped from V and 3 bases from J, the junction kept 4 bases outside the gene matches. This chain's CDR3 is CASSPDRKETQYF. CDR3 nucleotide sequence: TGTGCCAGCAGCCCGGACAGGAAAGAGACCCAGTACTTC.

V usage is TRBV2 and J usage is TRBJ1-2; 7 bases are shared with TRBD1. Trimming removed 6 bases from V and 1 base from J; junction bases left unmatched: 14. Per germline, CDR1 SNHLY and CDR2 FYNNEI. The CDR3 spans 17 residues. CDR3 sequence reads: CASRAGQDHYLNYGYTF. The CDR3 DNA reads as TGTGCCAGCAGGGCCGGACAGGACCACTATCTTAACTATGGCTACACCTTC.

This chain joins TRBV18 and TRBJ1-1; 7 bases fit TRBD1. With V trimmed by 3 bases and J by 1 base, 11 bases remained unmatched. The CDR3 runs to 17 residues. In germline, CDR1 is KGHSH, CDR2 LQKENI. The CDR3 sequence: CASSPLFTGAPNTEAFF. The CDR3 DNA follows: TGTGCCAGCTCACCGCTATTCACAGGGGCCCCGAACACTGAAGCTTTCTTT.

The table lists this clone with a count of one. The chain joins TRBV28 to TRBJ2-1, with no clear D. Deletions cut 6 bases from V and 0 bases from J, with 12 bases between. The germline gives CDR1 MDHEN, CDR2 SYDVKM. There are 15 residues in the CDR3. The CDR3 region is CASSSPKLSYNEQFF. The CDR3 coding sequence is TGTGCCAGCAGCTCCCCTAAGCTCTCCTACAATGAGCAGTTCTTC.

The chain combines TRBV2 with TRBJ1-2; the match to TRBD1 covers 9 bases. The CDR3 contains 19 residues. The V and J ends lost 0 bases and 5 bases, in that order; junction bases with no gene match: 16. The germline V gene encodes CDR1 SNHLY and CDR2 FYNNEI. The CDR3 nucleotides are TGTGCCAGCAGTGAAGCCAACTTCCCAACAGGGGGCAAGATGTATGGCTACACCTTC. It translates to CASSEANFPTGGKMYGYTF.

The genes are TRBV10-3 and TRBJ1-1, with TRBD1 matching 9 bases. Germline V CDR1 and CDR2: ENHRY, SYGVKD. Trimming cost V 10 bases and J 4 bases; bases outside gene matches: 7. The CDR3 contains 13 residues. The CDR3, as DNA: TGTGCCAGCGGGACAGGGCAAGGCACTGAAGCTTTCTTT. Translation: CASGTGQGTEAFF.

Only one count was recorded for this clone. The chain has TRBV4-1 and TRBJ2-3, with D perhaps TRBD2 (7 bases). The CDR3 is 14 residues long. Germline lookup yields CDR1 MGHRA and CDR2 YSYEKL. V shed 5 bases and J shed 2 bases, with 11 bases lying between them. The CDR3 coding sequence is TGCGCCAGCAGCGAGGGGGGGGACACAGATACGCAGTATTTT. Translating it yields CASSEGGDTDTQYF.

This clone was picked up a small number of times. The chain is built from TRBV28 and TRBJ1-3; TRBD1 is a possible D gene (5 bases). The CDR3 has 16 residues. The V gene lost 5 bases and the J gene lost 2 bases, with 16 bases spanning the gap. Germline CDR1 reads MDHEN; CDR2 reads SYDVKM. CDR3 sequence reads: CASSTAEEGTGNTIYF. The CDR3 bases are TGTGCCAGCAGTACCGCCGAGGAGGGGACTGGAAACACCATATATTTT.

This clone occurred once. V usage is TRBV19 and J usage is TRBJ1-2; no reliable D call. Germline lookup yields CDR1 LNHDA and CDR2 SQIVND (reference sequence). The CDR3 is made up of 14 amino acids. Trimming removed 2 bases from V and 0 bases from J, with 7 bases in between. This chain's CDR3 is CASSITNSNYGYTF. The CDR3 coding sequence is TGTGCCAGTAGTATAACTAATTCTAACTATGGCTACACCTTC.

The chain has TRBV19 and TRBJ1-1, with D perhaps TRBD1 (5 bases). The CDR3 is 14 residues long. Germline assignment: CDR1 LNHDA and CDR2 SQIVND (reference sequence). The ends were cut back, 3 bases at V and 2 bases at J, with 10 bases in the middle. The CDR3 spells CASSIRGTNTEAFF. The CDR3 DNA follows: TGTGCCAGTAGTATCCGAGGGACTAACACTGAAGCTTTCTTT.

J is TRBJ2-2 and V is TRBV5-1; maybe TRBD1 (7 bases). Trimming took off 7 bases at V and 3 bases at J, with 13 bases between the two ends. CDR1 and CDR2 (germline): SGHRS, YFSETQ. The CDR3 has 14 residues. This chain's CDR3 is CASGRDSYTGELFF. The CDR3 DNA reads TGCGCCAGCGGGCGGGACAGTTACACCGGGGAGCTGTTTTTT.

Only a few counts were recorded for this clone. The V gene is TRBV30, the J gene TRBJ1-1, with D possibly TRBD1 on 5 matching bases. The CDR3 loop spans 15 amino acids. Trimming left V 1 base short and J 4 bases short, with 16 bases between. Germline CDR1 and CDR2: GTSNPN and SVGIG (reference sequence). Here the CDR3 reads CAWSGSAGIGTEAFF. CDR3 DNA sequence: TGTGCCTGGAGTGGGTCGGCAGGGATTGGCACTGAAGCTTTCTTT.

The chain employs TRBV2 and TRBJ2-1; 11 bases are a match to TRBD1. From germline, CDR1 is SNHLY and CDR2 FYNNEI. The CDR3 covers 14 residues. J was trimmed by 4 bases and V by 9 bases; bases with no gene match: 5. DNA of the CDR3: TGTGCCAGTACCCGGGACAGGGGGTACAATGAGCAGTTCTTC. Encoded protein: CASTRDRGYNEQFF.

This clone was detected once. The J gene is TRBJ2-5, the V gene TRBV5-1, with 13 bases fitting TRBD2. The J segment lost 0 bases and the V segment lost 6 bases, leaving 11 bases of the junction unmatched. The CDR3 is made up of 18 amino acids. CDR1 and CDR2 from the germline V gene are SGHRS and YFSETQ. The CDR3 DNA sequence: TGCGCCAGCATGCACGGGACTAGCGGGGCCCAGTACCAAGAGACCCAGTACTTC. Translated: CASMHGTSGAQYQETQYF.

The chain couples TRBV30 to TRBJ2-2, with D uncertain. Germline lookup yields CDR1 GTSNPN and CDR2 SVGIG (reference sequence). The germline V and J ends were trimmed by 0 bases and 4 bases, with 6 bases remaining between them. The length of the CDR3 is 13 residues. The DNA for the CDR3 is TGTGCCTGGAGTGTACAAGTCACCGGGGAGCTGTTTTTT. This sequence encodes CAWSVQVTGELFF.

This clone was counted a single time. This sequence joins TRBV7-8 and TRBJ2-7; D might be TRBD1 (6 bases). Germline V gene data show CDR1 as SGHVS and CDR2 as FQNEAQ. Trimming stripped 4 bases from V and 0 bases from J, with 19 bases between. The CDR3 covers 17 residues. The CDR3 nucleotides read TGTGCCAGCAGCTACCCCCTCGACAGGTCAAGCTCCTACGAGCAGTACTTC. It translates to CASSYPLDRSSSYEQYF.

The V call is TRBV18, the J call TRBJ1-2, with 8 positions matching TRBD1. Trimming removed 4 bases from V and 8 bases from J; junction bases left unmatched: 15. The CDR3 is 16 amino acids. Looked up from germline, CDR1 is KGHSH and CDR2 is LQKENI. The CDR3 DNA follows: TGTGCCAGCTCACTATCCGGACAGGGCATTTTATACGGCTACACCTTC. Its translation: CASSLSGQGILYGYTF. Full variable domain (rest looked up from reference TRBV18 and TRBJ1-2): NAGVMQNPRHLVRRRGQEARLRCSPMKGHSHVYWYRQLPEEGLKFMVYLQKENIIDESGMPKERFSAEFPKEGPSILRIQQVVRGDSAAYFCASSLSGQGILYGYTFGSGTRLTVV.

The chain employs TRBV3-1 (or the pseudogene TRBV3-2) and TRBJ1-2; TRBD1 agrees at 9 bases. Germline trimming cut 2 bases from V and 4 bases from J; bases unmatched to any gene: 14. The germline gives CDR1 LGHDT, CDR2 YNNKEL (reference sequence). The length of the CDR3 is 18 residues. The CDR3 region has the DNA TGTGCCAGCAGCCAATCGGAGAACAGGGGGCAATCAGCCTATGGCTACACCTTC. Its protein product is CASSQSENRGQSAYGYTF.

This chain joins TRBV5-1 and TRBJ1-4; TRBD1 aligns across 9 bases. CDR3 size: 15 residues. Unmatched junction bases numbered 5, after V lost 3 bases and J lost 5 bases. Germline V CDR1 and CDR2: SGHRS, YFSETQ. The CDR3 is CASSSKTGGNEKLFF. CDR3 in DNA: TGCGCCAGCAGCTCCAAGACAGGGGGAAATGAAAAACTGTTTTTT.

The chain recombines TRBV19 with TRBJ1-2; D might be TRBD1 (6 bases). The germline gives CDR1 LNHDA, CDR2 SQIVND (reference sequence). CDR3 length equals 15 residues. The V and J ends lost 3 bases and 1 base respectively, with 12 bases between them. This CDR3 is CASSIPGHNNYGYTF. The CDR3 DNA follows: TGTGCCAGTAGTATCCCGGGACACAATAACTATGGCTACACCTTC. The full variable domain, its missing parts supplied by reference TRBV19 and TRBJ1-2, is DGGITQSPKYLFRKEGQNVTLSCEQNLNHDAMYWYRQDPGQGLRLIYYSQIVNDFQKGDIAEGYSVSREKKESFPLTVTSAQKNPTAFYLCASSIPGHNNYGYTFGSGTRLTVV.

In its sample, this clone was seen a few times. The rearrangement joins TRBV7-3 to TRBJ1-6; D is uncertain. Trimming removed 3 bases from V and 8 bases from J, with 8 bases in between. Germline lookup yields CDR1 SGHTA and CDR2 FQGTGA. The CDR3 sequence is 13 residues long. This chain's CDR3 is CASSFSVDSPLHF. CDR3 DNA sequence: TGTGCCAGCAGCTTTTCAGTGGATTCACCCCTCCACTTT.

The chain links TRBV29-1 to TRBJ1-2; 8 positions match TRBD1. Looked up from germline, CDR1 is SQVTM and CDR2 is ANQGSEA. The CDR3 contains 12 residues. V shed 5 bases and J 8 bases; nucleotides not matched to a gene: 7. CDR3: CSVLTGGEGYTF. The CDR3 DNA follows: TGCAGCGTTCTTACAGGGGGAGAAGGCTACACCTTC.

The chain combines TRBV2 with TRBJ2-5; TRBD2 might be the D (7 bases). The germline CDR1 and CDR2 sequences are SNHLY and FYNNEI. This CDR3 is built from 13 residues. Deletions cut 5 bases from V and 3 bases from J, with 10 bases between. The CDR3 bases are TGTGCCAGCAGTCTAGGGGGGGAAGAGACCCAGTACTTC. Translation gives CASSLGGEETQYF.

To note about this clone: One end of the junction varies from germline; a read error may be responsible. J is TRBJ2-2 and V is TRBV5-4; TRBD2 matches at 10 bases. The germline V gene encodes CDR1 SGHNT and CDR2 YYREEE (reference sequence). The CDR3 has 17 amino acids. In DNA, the CDR3 is TGTACCAGCAGCCATCAGCTAGCGGGGGCCGTCGGCGGGGAGCTGTTTTTT. Protein: CTSSHQLAGAVGGELFF.

V usage is TRBV30 and J usage is TRBJ1-1; D is unclear. Looked up from germline, CDR1 is GTSNPN and CDR2 is SVGIG (reference sequence). V was clipped by 5 bases and J by 4 bases, with 11 bases between them. CDR3 length: 12 residues. CDR3 in amino acids: CAWVQMGTEAFF. The CDR3 DNA follows: TGTGCCTGGGTACAGATGGGCACTGAAGCTTTCTTT.